This T cell receptor beta chain was recorded in a study of monozygotic twins with inflammatory bowel disease. Study outcomes and limitations: Twin concordance left repertoire similarity unchanged, with limited power a possible explanation for this lack of difference.

With respect to this clonotype: The antigen is unknown.

This CDR3 has 13 amino acids. Germline CDR1 is SQVTM and CDR2 is ANQGSEA. Added by template switching were UMIs that each held a 6-nucleotide sample barcode. Two nested PCRs, run for roughly 17 and 9 cycles, were applied to TCRalpha and TCRbeta cDNA. Reanalyzing the 5' RACE reads, TCRdb keeps one entry per CDR3 protein, without DNA. The sample data list approximately 330,000 distinct CDR3 sequences. This clonotype was obtained from a human donor with ulcerative colitis or Crohn's disease, or a healthy co-twin of an affected twin (not recorded which). The chain carries TRBV29-1 and TRBJ1-1. Sequencing input: blood. The CDR3 is CSVALDGWAEAFF. Together with reference TRBV29-1 and TRBJ1-1, the CDR3 gives the full variable domain: SAVISQKPSRDICQRGTSLTIQCQVDSQVTMMFWYRQQPGQSLTLIATANQGSEATYESGFVIDKFPISRPNLTFSTLTVSNMSPEDSSIYLCSVALDGWAEAFFGQGTRLTVV.